This is a list of T cell receptor beta chains from one sample in a study of CD8 T cells in Susac syndrome. TCRdb fed the immunoSEQ multiplex PCR reads into MiXCR, producing one record per CDR3 protein. There are about 150,000 distinct CDR3 sequences in the sample; approximately 96% occur only once, and approximately 0.08% lies in the top ten. Sequences were obtained from CD4+ T cells from PBMCs. The receptors derive from a human donor with Susac syndrome. CDR3s include the opening cysteine and the closing phenylalanine or tryptophan. Fields, in order: J gene, clone size, V gene, D gene, CDR3 length, CDR3 DNA, CDR3 protein. The D gene is left open where the match is weak. Clone size is given for some rows only: seen once, a few or many times, or a class if the clone is expanded.

j_call: TRBJ2-1; clone_size: .; v_call: TRBV3-1; d_call: .; cdr3_length: 13; cdr3_nt: TGTGCCAGCAGCCATTGGACCCAGAATGAGCAGTTCTTC; cdr3_aa: CASSHWTQNEQFF
j_call: TRBJ2-1; clone_size: few; v_call: TRBV12-3/TRBV12-4; d_call: .; cdr3_length: 15; cdr3_nt: TGTGCCAGCAGTTTAGCGGGAGGAAGGTACAATGAGCAGTTCTTC; cdr3_aa: CASSLAGGRYNEQFF
j_call: TRBJ1-1; clone_size: .; v_call: TRBV7-6; d_call: .; cdr3_length: 13; cdr3_nt: TGTGCCAGCAGCTTAGGGGGCATAACTGAAGCTTTCTTT; cdr3_aa: CASSLGGITEAFF
j_call: TRBJ1-2; clone_size: .; v_call: TRBV28; d_call: .; cdr3_length: 13; cdr3_nt: TGTGCCAGCAGAGATCCAGGCCATTTCGGCTACACCTTC; cdr3_aa: CASRDPGHFGYTF
j_call: TRBJ1-1; clone_size: .; v_call: TRBV21-1; d_call: .; cdr3_length: 13; cdr3_nt: TGTGCCAGCAGCAAAGCGAAAAGGTGCGGAGCTTTCTTT; cdr3_aa: CASSKAKRCGAFF
j_call: TRBJ1-3; clone_size: .; v_call: TRBV7-9; d_call: .; cdr3_length: 13; cdr3_nt: TGTGCCAGCATGGAAGGGGCTGGAAACACCATATATTTT; cdr3_aa: CASMEGAGNTIYF
j_call: TRBJ1-6; clone_size: .; v_call: TRBV20-1; d_call: .; cdr3_length: 12; cdr3_nt: TGCAGTGCTAGACAGATGAATTCACCCCTCCACTTT; cdr3_aa: CSARQMNSPLHF
j_call: TRBJ2-3; clone_size: .; v_call: TRBV23-1; d_call: .; cdr3_length: 14; cdr3_nt: TGCGCCAGCAGTCAATACGCCGTCACAGATACGCAGTATTTT; cdr3_aa: CASSQYAVTDTQYF
j_call: TRBJ2-1; clone_size: .; v_call: TRBV9; d_call: TRBD2; cdr3_length: 15; cdr3_nt: TGTGCCAGCAGCGTAGCGGGACTAGCGGGGGGAGAGCAGTTCTTC; cdr3_aa: CASSVAGLAGGEQFF
j_call: TRBJ2-7; clone_size: .; v_call: TRBV20-1; d_call: TRBD2; cdr3_length: 13; cdr3_nt: TGCAGTGCTGGACTAGCGGGGGGCTACGAGCAGTACTTC; cdr3_aa: CSAGLAGGYEQYF
j_call: TRBJ2-3; clone_size: .; v_call: TRBV29-1; d_call: .; cdr3_length: 14; cdr3_nt: TGCAGCGTAGCCAGGCTTCTAAGCACAGATACGCAGTATTTT; cdr3_aa: CSVARLLSTDTQYF
j_call: TRBJ2-7; clone_size: .; v_call: TRBV20-1; d_call: TRBD2; cdr3_length: 15; cdr3_nt: TGCAGTGCTACGACCCCTAGCGGGAGAAAGGACGAGCAGTACTTC; cdr3_aa: CSATTPSGRKDEQYF
j_call: TRBJ2-1; clone_size: .; v_call: TRBV6-1; d_call: TRBD2; cdr3_length: 16; cdr3_nt: TGTGCCAGCAGTATAAACCCGGGACTATCATACAATGAGCAGTTCTTC; cdr3_aa: CASSINPGLSYNEQFF
j_call: TRBJ2-1; clone_size: .; v_call: TRBV24-1; d_call: .; cdr3_length: 11; cdr3_nt: TGTGCCACTTCCGGCAACAATGAGCAGTTCTTC; cdr3_aa: CATSGNNEQFF
j_call: TRBJ2-5; clone_size: .; v_call: TRBV6-2/TRBV6-3; d_call: TRBD2; cdr3_length: 12; cdr3_nt: TGTGCCTCCAGGGAGGGAGGCGAGACCCAGTACTTC; cdr3_aa: CASREGGETQYF
j_call: TRBJ2-2; clone_size: .; v_call: TRBV29-1; d_call: .; cdr3_length: 13; cdr3_nt: TGCAGCGTTGCAGGGAAGAACACCGGGGAGCTGTTTTTT; cdr3_aa: CSVAGKNTGELFF
j_call: TRBJ2-7; clone_size: .; v_call: TRBV12-3/TRBV12-4; d_call: .; cdr3_length: 8; cdr3_nt: TGTGCCAGCAGCCGAACGGGCTTC; cdr3_aa: CASSRTGF
j_call: TRBJ1-3; clone_size: .; v_call: TRBV19; d_call: .; cdr3_length: 17; cdr3_nt: TGTGCCAGTAGTATCAATCCGGGCCACGGCCGGGGAAACACCATATATTTT; cdr3_aa: CASSINPGHGRGNTIYF
j_call: TRBJ2-6; clone_size: .; v_call: TRBV28; d_call: .; cdr3_length: 15; cdr3_nt: TGTGCCATACGGGACGCACACTCTGGGGCCAACGTCCTGACTTTC; cdr3_aa: CAIRDAHSGANVLTF
j_call: TRBJ2-3; clone_size: .; v_call: TRBV18; d_call: TRBD2; cdr3_length: 16; cdr3_nt: TGTGCCAGCTCACCACTTCGCGGGAGGGCCGGAGATACGCAGTATTTT; cdr3_aa: CASSPLRGRAGDTQYF
j_call: TRBJ2-5; clone_size: .; v_call: TRBV7-2; d_call: .; cdr3_length: 13; cdr3_nt: TGTGCCAGCAGCCAATCGGTAACAGAGACCCAGTACTTC; cdr3_aa: CASSQSVTETQYF
j_call: TRBJ2-2; clone_size: .; v_call: TRBV2; d_call: .; cdr3_length: 14; cdr3_nt: TGTGCCAGCAGGGGCCAGGCGAACACCGGGGAGCTGTTTTTT; cdr3_aa: CASRGQANTGELFF
j_call: TRBJ2-4; clone_size: .; v_call: TRBV5-1; d_call: .; cdr3_length: 16; cdr3_nt: TGCGCCAGCAGGGCCCGGGACAACCGAGCCAAAAACATTCAGTACTTC; cdr3_aa: CASRARDNRAKNIQYF
j_call: TRBJ2-1; clone_size: once; v_call: TRBV6-4; d_call: TRBD1; cdr3_length: 16; cdr3_nt: TGTGCCAGCAGTGACTCGGGGCAGGGGGCGCCCGATGAGCAGTTCTTC; cdr3_aa: CASSDSGQGAPDEQFF
j_call: TRBJ2-7; clone_size: .; v_call: TRBV27; d_call: .; cdr3_length: 14; cdr3_nt: TGTGCCAGCAGGACCTTAAAAGGACGTTTCGAGCAGTACTTC; cdr3_aa: CASRTLKGRFEQYF
j_call: TRBJ1-4; clone_size: .; v_call: TRBV9; d_call: .; cdr3_length: 16; cdr3_nt: TGTGCCAGCAGCGGAGGCCCTAGGGGGACTAATGAAAAACTGTTTTTT; cdr3_aa: CASSGGPRGTNEKLFF
j_call: TRBJ2-3; clone_size: .; v_call: TRBV7-8; d_call: TRBD1; cdr3_length: 15; cdr3_nt: TGTGCCAGCAGCGACCACAGGGGAAGCACAGATACGCAGTATTTT; cdr3_aa: CASSDHRGSTDTQYF
j_call: TRBJ2-7; clone_size: .; v_call: TRBV5-1; d_call: .; cdr3_length: 15; cdr3_nt: TGCGCCAGCAGCTTGGATCAGGTAACGTCCTACGAGCAGTACTTC; cdr3_aa: CASSLDQVTSYEQYF
j_call: TRBJ2-1; clone_size: .; v_call: TRBV19; d_call: .; cdr3_length: 16; cdr3_nt: TGTGCCAGTAGTCTCACCCCAGCGGTATCCTACAATGAGCAGTTCTTC; cdr3_aa: CASSLTPAVSYNEQFF
j_call: TRBJ2-3; clone_size: .; v_call: TRBV12-3/TRBV12-4; d_call: .; cdr3_length: 13; cdr3_nt: TGTGCCAGCAGTCGTGGATTCGGGGATACGCAGTATTTT; cdr3_aa: CASSRGFGDTQYF
j_call: TRBJ1-4; clone_size: once; v_call: TRBV9; d_call: .; cdr3_length: 14; cdr3_nt: TGTGCCAGCAGCGGCCCGGGGGCTAATGAAAAACTGTTTTTT; cdr3_aa: CASSGPGANEKLFF
j_call: TRBJ1-2; clone_size: .; v_call: TRBV5-1; d_call: TRBD1; cdr3_length: 15; cdr3_nt: TGCGCCAGCAGCCCCACCGGGACAGGGGACTATGGCTACACCTTC; cdr3_aa: CASSPTGTGDYGYTF
j_call: TRBJ2-1; clone_size: .; v_call: TRBV7-7; d_call: TRBD2; cdr3_length: 13; cdr3_nt: TGTGCCGTAAGCGGGAGCGTCAACAATGAGCAGTTCTTC; cdr3_aa: CAVSGSVNNEQFF
j_call: TRBJ1-2; clone_size: once; v_call: TRBV24-1; d_call: .; cdr3_length: 13; cdr3_nt: TGTGCCACCAGACAGGGTGGATCGCAGGGCTACACCTTC; cdr3_aa: CATRQGGSQGYTF
j_call: TRBJ2-6; clone_size: .; v_call: TRBV9; d_call: .; cdr3_length: 16; cdr3_nt: TGTGCCAGCAGCGTATTCCCGGGCTCTGGGGCCAACGTCCTGACTTTC; cdr3_aa: CASSVFPGSGANVLTF
j_call: TRBJ1-2; clone_size: .; v_call: TRBV29-1; d_call: .; cdr3_length: 13; cdr3_nt: TGCAGCGTTGAAGGGGACAACTCCTATGGCTACACCTTC; cdr3_aa: CSVEGDNSYGYTF
j_call: TRBJ1-2; clone_size: .; v_call: TRBV5-1; d_call: .; cdr3_length: 13; cdr3_nt: TGCGCCAGCTCCCCCGGGGTTGGGTATGGCTACACCTTC; cdr3_aa: CASSPGVGYGYTF
j_call: TRBJ2-7; clone_size: .; v_call: TRBV5-1; d_call: TRBD1; cdr3_length: 13; cdr3_nt: TGCGCCAGCAGCCCTCAGGGGGCCTGGGAGCAGTACTTC; cdr3_aa: CASSPQGAWEQYF
j_call: TRBJ2-1; clone_size: .; v_call: TRBV7-9; d_call: .; cdr3_length: 12; cdr3_nt: TGTGCCAGCAGCTATTCTATGATGGGGCGGGTCTTC; cdr3_aa: CASSYSMMGRVF
j_call: TRBJ1-6; clone_size: .; v_call: TRBV20-1; d_call: .; cdr3_length: 13; cdr3_nt: TGCAGTGCTAGAGACCGGGGACAATGGGCCCTCCACTTT; cdr3_aa: CSARDRGQWALHF
j_call: TRBJ2-7; clone_size: .; v_call: TRBV20-1; d_call: .; cdr3_length: 12; cdr3_nt: TGCAGTGCTAAGGTAGTCTTGGGCGAGCAGTACTTC; cdr3_aa: CSAKVVLGEQYF
j_call: TRBJ2-4; clone_size: once; v_call: TRBV12-3/TRBV12-4; d_call: .; cdr3_length: 14; cdr3_nt: TGTGCCAGCAGTCGGGGAGCGGCCAAAAACATTCAGTACTTC; cdr3_aa: CASSRGAAKNIQYF
j_call: TRBJ2-7; clone_size: .; v_call: TRBV18; d_call: .; cdr3_length: 14; cdr3_nt: TGTGCCAGCTCACCACAGGGGAAGGGCTACGAGCAGTACTTC; cdr3_aa: CASSPQGKGYEQYF
j_call: TRBJ2-7; clone_size: .; v_call: TRBV20-1; d_call: .; cdr3_length: 15; cdr3_nt: TGCAGTGCTACGGGACCGGGACCAAGCTCCTACGAGCAGTACTTC; cdr3_aa: CSATGPGPSSYEQYF
j_call: TRBJ2-1; clone_size: .; v_call: TRBV9; d_call: TRBD2; cdr3_length: 16; cdr3_nt: TGTGCCAGCAGCGTAGTCGAACTAGCGGGAGGGAATGAGCAGTTCTTC; cdr3_aa: CASSVVELAGGNEQFF
j_call: TRBJ1-2; clone_size: .; v_call: TRBV7-9; d_call: .; cdr3_length: 15; cdr3_nt: TGTGCCAGCAGCTTAGGCACAGGGCGAAACTATGGCTACACCTTC; cdr3_aa: CASSLGTGRNYGYTF
j_call: TRBJ1-5; clone_size: .; v_call: TRBV4-2; d_call: TRBD1; cdr3_length: 16; cdr3_nt: TGTGCCAGCAGCCAAGGTGGGACAGGGGAGCATCAGCCCCAGCATTTT; cdr3_aa: CASSQGGTGEHQPQHF
j_call: TRBJ1-1; clone_size: .; v_call: TRBV4-1; d_call: TRBD1; cdr3_length: 15; cdr3_nt: TGCGCCAGCAGCCCAGCACAGGGGGCGGCCACTGAAGCTTTCTTT; cdr3_aa: CASSPAQGAATEAFF
j_call: TRBJ2-5; clone_size: .; v_call: TRBV9; d_call: .; cdr3_length: 15; cdr3_nt: TGTGCCAGCAGCGTTGGAGGATTAGTGAAGGAGACCCAGTACTTC; cdr3_aa: CASSVGGLVKETQYF
j_call: TRBJ1-3; clone_size: .; v_call: TRBV7-9; d_call: .; cdr3_length: 17; cdr3_nt: TGTGCCAGCAGCTTAGGCTACCGTCGGGATACTGGAAACACCATATATTTT; cdr3_aa: CASSLGYRRDTGNTIYF
j_call: TRBJ2-1; clone_size: .; v_call: TRBV12-3/TRBV12-4; d_call: TRBD2; cdr3_length: 13; cdr3_nt: TGTGCCAGCAGGATCGCTAGCGGCAATGAGCAGTTCTTC; cdr3_aa: CASRIASGNEQFF